This T cell receptor beta chain originates from a study of TIL therapy for anti-PD-1-resistant metastatic lung cancer (dated by TCRdb to the early 2020s). Study-level background: Before any PD-1/PD-L1 blockade was given, tumors were harvested, nivolumab was then administered, and patients who progressed went on to receive lymphodepletion, an infusion of expanded TIL, and IL-2. Among the enrolled patients, the median age was roughly 55 years (range 38-75), and the median tumor PD-L1 proportion score was more than 4.5%. The cohort was composed predominantly of lung adenocarcinoma, with a few EGFR-mutant and two ALK-rearranged tumors included, and half of patients were identified as current or former smokers. Across the cohort, whole-exome sequencing showed a median non-synonymous tumor mutation burden of approximately 1.5 mutations per megabase. Tumor and peripheral blood T cell receptor beta sequencing was used to track clonotypes across tumor, expanded TIL product and serial blood samples. Study-level results and caveats: The baseline peripheral repertoire was partially replaced by infused TIL clonotypes, which then decayed over months, and persistence showed no apparent association with response. The study protocol defined all tumor marker inferences as exploratory. Generalizability was limited because the cohort was highly selected, with more treatment-naive, never-smoker and oncogene-addicted patients included than is typical.

The time point label here, explained by the study, means: pre-treatment sample, taken before nivolumab and TIL therapy. Between late 2017 and 2020, a dual-center phase I trial enrolled adults who had stage 4 NSCLC. Samples were obtained from a single-arm, open-label phase I trial in which tumor-infiltrating lymphocyte therapy with nivolumab was evaluated in advanced non-small cell lung cancer. Mononuclear cells from blood collected in EDTA tubes were isolated on a Ficoll gradient and snap-frozen as pellets, and DNA was then extracted using a Qiagen mini-prep kit. In regard to this clone: The clone's antigen remains unknown. Per-base quality was not reported, and no clone a single base away is much larger than it.

Per the germline V gene, SGHRS is the CDR1 and YFSETQ is the CDR2. The CDR3, from cysteine to phenylalanine, totals 19 residues. Only the CDR3 portion is preserved as DNA: 57 bases, with reading frame beginning at the first base. After removal of 0 bases from V and 2 bases from J, the junction retains 11 bases not matched to a gene. Using bias-controlled multiplex PCR with the immunoSEQ v3 hsTCRB kit, the TCR beta CDR3 regions were amplified from genomic DNA. An Illumina NextSeq 500 was used to sequence the TCR libraries, reaching approximately 2 million read pairs at survey level or 5-6 million at deep level. The study's processing was this. V, D and J genes were assigned, non-productive sequences were removed, and clonality was reported by immunoSEQ Analyzer software. To compare repertoires between infused TIL and blood, productive Simpson clonality was used along with the Morisita overlap index of productive TRB rearrangements. Absolute clonotype counts in blood were estimated as lymphocyte count times CD3+ fraction times the clone's productive frequency. Imported from immuneACCESS, the table was reduced by TCRdb to in-frame sequences with V and J called. These copies leave out some clones; in studies compared against another copy, an unresolved V gene accounts for under half, and the cause of the remainder is not known. Clone size and the V and J calls come from that table; the DNA yielded D and trimming. The sample table records fewer than 60,000 clones; 86% of these occur just once. The top ten hold more than 4.5% of the sample.

Sequences were derived from blood, sampled at baseline. The sequence joins TRBV5-1 to TRBJ2-3; 11 of the junction bases match TRBD2. The source of this sequence is a person aged 25 to 80 with non-small cell lung cancer. The bases are TGCGCCAGCAGCTTGGACGGAATACCGGGACTAGCGGACACAGATACGCAGTATTTT. Its translation reads: CASSLDGIPGLADTDTQYF.